Listed below are T cell receptor beta chains from one sample, sequenced in a study of T cells in localized non-small cell lung cancer. The method was immunoSEQ multiplex PCR; TCRdb's version includes in-frame clones alone and lacks a portion of them. This sample has 15,000 to 25,000 clones, with 89% found just once. The material was peripheral blood, obtained before any cancer treatment. All receptors derive from a man aged 35 to 69 with stage I lung adenocarcinoma. Each CDR3 is given with its conserved first and last residue. The order of the fields is D gene, clone size, J gene, V gene, CDR3 protein, CDR3 DNA. A D gene is named only where the DNA matches it firmly. A clone size is listed for some rows: how often the clone was seen (once, few, many), or a class if it is expanded.

D: .
size: .
J: TRBJ2-2
V: TRBV7-2
CDR3: CASSLFHPTPDTGELFF
DNA: TGTGCCAGCAGCTTATTTCACCCGACCCCCGACACCGGGGAGCTGTTTTTT

D: TRBD2
size: .
J: TRBJ2-1
V: TRBV7-7
CDR3: CASSLHSGGGNEQFF
DNA: TGTGCTAGCAGCTTACATAGCGGGGGGGGCAATGAGCAGTTCTTC

D: .
size: few
J: TRBJ2-2
V: TRBV2
CDR3: CASRGRARNTGELFF
DNA: TGTGCCAGCAGAGGTAGAGCTCGGAACACCGGGGAGCTGTTTTTT

D: TRBD1
size: .
J: TRBJ2-5
V: TRBV6-9
CDR3: CASSSNRGVETQYF
DNA: TGTGCCAGCAGTTCTAACAGGGGTGTAGAGACCCAGTACTTC

D: .
size: .
J: TRBJ1-4
V: TRBV19
CDR3: CASKGTGRLTNEKLFF
DNA: TGTGCCAGTAAAGGTACGGGGAGGTTGACTAATGAAAAACTGTTTTTT

D: TRBD1
size: .
J: TRBJ1-5
V: TRBV27
CDR3: CASGLGQGGNQPQHF
DNA: TGTGCCAGCGGGCTGGGACAGGGGGGCAATCAGCCCCAGCATTTT

D: TRBD1
size: .
J: TRBJ2-5
V: TRBV5-4
CDR3: CASSYDRGRQETQYF
DNA: TGTGCCAGCAGCTATGACAGGGGGCGGCAAGAGACCCAGTACTTC

D: .
size: .
J: TRBJ2-3
V: TRBV10-1
CDR3: CASSEAGTDTQYF
DNA: TGCGCCAGCAGTGAGGCGGGGACAGATACGCAGTATTTT

D: .
size: .
J: TRBJ2-7
V: TRBV10-3
CDR3: CAISERNRLEGQYF
DNA: TGTGCCATCAGTGAGAGGAACAGATTAGAAGGGCAGTACTTC

D: .
size: .
J: TRBJ2-3
V: TRBV2
CDR3: CASGEDTQYF
DNA: TGTGCCAGCGGAGAAGATACGCAGTATTTT

D: .
size: .
J: TRBJ1-2
V: TRBV27
CDR3: CASSLYREGGGYTF
DNA: TGTGCCAGCAGTTTATACAGGGAAGGAGGTGGCTACACCTTC

D: TRBD1
size: .
J: TRBJ2-3
V: TRBV11-2
CDR3: CASSLDRDRGDTQYF
DNA: TGTGCCAGCAGCTTAGATCGGGACAGGGGAGATACGCAGTATTTT

D: .
size: .
J: TRBJ1-3
V: TRBV15
CDR3: CATSRDAGANTIYF
DNA: TGTGCCACCAGCAGAGATGCTGGGGCAAACACCATATATTTT

D: .
size: few
J: TRBJ2-3
V: TRBV5-1
CDR3: CASSLEGVADTQYF
DNA: TGCGCCAGCAGCTTGGAGGGAGTCGCAGATACGCAGTATTTT

D: .
size: .
J: TRBJ2-7
V: TRBV7-2
CDR3: CASSWGGLKSYEQYF
DNA: TGTGCCAGCAGCTGGGGGGGGCTCAAATCCTACGAGCAGTACTTC

D: TRBD2
size: .
J: TRBJ2-6
V: TRBV14
CDR3: CASSQALAGAGYGANVLTF
DNA: TGTGCCAGCAGCCAAGCCCTAGCGGGGGCCGGGTATGGGGCCAACGTCCTGACTTTC

D: TRBD1
size: .
J: TRBJ2-1
V: TRBV30
CDR3: CARGQGNEQFF
DNA: TGTGCCAGAGGACAGGGCAATGAGCAGTTCTTC

D: .
size: .
J: TRBJ2-3
V: TRBV28
CDR3: CASSSIRGTTDTQYF
DNA: TGTGCCAGCAGTTCTATACGGGGAACCACAGATACGCAGTATTTT

D: .
size: .
J: TRBJ1-2
V: TRBV7-9
CDR3: CASPGIVNYGYTF
DNA: TGTGCCAGCCCGGGAATTGTCAACTATGGCTACACCTTC

D: .
size: .
J: TRBJ2-1
V: TRBV5-1
CDR3: CASSRDRSGEQFF
DNA: TGCGCCAGCAGCCGTGACAGGAGTGGTGAGCAGTTCTTC

D: .
size: .
J: TRBJ2-2
V: TRBV9
CDR3: CASSPILGISTGELFF
DNA: TGTGCCAGCAGCCCCATATTAGGTATCTCCACCGGGGAGCTGTTTTTT

D: .
size: .
J: TRBJ2-1
V: TRBV18
CDR3: CASSPSRSLSYNEQFF
DNA: TGTGCCAGCTCACCATCGCGTTCCCTATCCTACAATGAGCAGTTCTTC

D: .
size: .
J: TRBJ1-3
V: TRBV27
CDR3: CASRSSGNTIYF
DNA: TGTGCCAGCAGGTCCTCTGGAAACACCATATATTTT